These 23 T cell receptor beta chains share one sample of origin, sequenced in a study of shared clonotypes between healthy human individuals. Profiled with immunoSEQ multiplex PCR; TCRdb holds only in-frame clones, not every one. In the table there are roughly 1,100,000 clones, around 76% of which are singletons. Material for sequencing was memory CD4+ T cells sorted from blood. Noted subset: CD45RA-negative fraction. These receptors originate from a man aged 18 to 30 in good health.

The chain carries TRBV5-4 and TRBJ2-1; D unresolved. The CDR3 is 13 amino acids. Trimming took 4 bases from V and 9 from J, leaving 14 bases between them. Germline V gene sequence: CDR1 SGHNT, CDR2 YYREEE (reference sequence). CDR3 DNA sequence: TGTGCCAGCAGCCCTGGGCCGGTCCCTGAGCAGTTCTTC. This sequence encodes CASSPGPVPEQFF.

Turning to this clone: A much larger clone is a single base away; this may be a read error. Other DNA sequences in this sample translate to the same CDR3. CDR3 sequence reads: CASSFGETQYF. The CDR3 region has the DNA TGTGCCAGCAGCTTTGGAGAGACCCAGTACTTC. This sequence joins TRBV7-2 and TRBJ2-5, with no clear D. Trimming left V 3 bases short and J 4 bases short, with 3 bases between. Germline V gene lookup returns CDR1 SGHTA and CDR2 FQGNSA. CDR3 length: 11 amino acids.

In regard to this clone: Other DNA sequences in this sample translate to the same CDR3. The chain recombines TRBV6-5 with TRBJ1-2; TRBD1 might be the D (6 bases). Trimming took 2 bases from V and 1 from J, leaving 8 bases between them. Germline V gene sequence: CDR1 MNHEY, CDR2 SVGAGI. The CDR3 runs to 14 residues. The chain's CDR3 is CASSYGGLNYGYTF. The CDR3 DNA sequence: TGTGCCAGCAGTTACGGGGGCCTTAACTATGGCTACACCTTC.

The chain has TRBV2 and TRBJ2-3, with D perhaps being TRBD1 or TRBD2 (5 bases each). This CDR3 is 14 amino acids long. Deletions cut 7 bases from V and 2 bases from J, with 13 bases between. Germline lookup yields CDR1 SNHLY and CDR2 FYNNEI. CDR3 DNA: TGTGCCAGCAATGGGGGTTGGATCACAGATACGCAGTATTTT. Its protein is CASNGGWITDTQYF.

V and J are TRBV9 and TRBJ2-1; 8 bases are shared with TRBD1. The CDR3 length is 16 residues. Trimming at V came to 3 bases and at J to 0 bases, leaving 5 bases not matched to a gene. Germline V gene sequence: CDR1 SGDLS, CDR2 YYNGEE. The CDR3 protein is CASSARQGSSYNEQFF. The CDR3 DNA is TGTGCCAGCAGCGCCCGACAGGGGAGCTCCTACAATGAGCAGTTCTTC. Using reference TRBV9 and TRBJ2-1 for the parts outside the CDR3, the full variable domain is DSGVTQTPKHLITATGQRVTLRCSPRSGDLSVYWYQQSLDQGLQFLIQYYNGEERAKGNILERFSAQQFPDLHSELNLSSLELGDSALYFCASSARQGSSYNEQFFGPGTRLTVL.

The chain uses TRBV10-3 and TRBJ1-1; D may be TRBD1 (6 bases). The CDR3 contains 14 residues. The V gene's germline CDR1 is ENHRY and CDR2 SYGVKD. The V end lost 6 bases, the J end lost 3 bases, and 14 bases lay between the germline ends. CDR3 nucleotides: TGTGCCATCAGCAACAGGGCTGGGGACACTGAAGCTTTCTTT. As protein: CAISNRAGDTEAFF.

The chain employs TRBV6-1 and TRBJ1-2, with 8 nucleotides matching TRBD1. After removal of 5 bases from V and 5 bases from J, the junction contained 10 bases not matched to a gene. The CDR3 runs 15 residues. CDR1 is MNHNS and CDR2 is SASEGT in the germline V gene. This chain's CDR3 is CASSLTGVVSYGYTF. The CDR3 coding sequence is TGTGCCAGCAGTCTGACAGGGGTTGTTTCGTATGGCTACACCTTC.

The chain links TRBV5-1 to TRBJ1-1; D may be TRBD1 (5 bases). This CDR3 is 15 amino acids long. The V end lost 2 bases, the J end lost 6 bases, and 17 bases lay between the germline ends. The germline V gene has CDR1 SGHRS and CDR2 YFSETQ. CDR3 coding DNA: TGCGCCAGCAGCTTAGACAGCGTGAGTTGGGCTGAAGCTTTCTTT. Encoded protein: CASSLDSVSWAEAFF.

This chain connects TRBV11-2 to TRBJ2-1; 7 bases match TRBD2. V lost 0 bases and J lost 6; bases outside the gene matches: 8. CDR3 length: 16 amino acids. Germline values: CDR1 SGHAT, CDR2 FQNNGV. The CDR3 here is CASSLDVGGPVNEQFF. CDR3 nucleotide sequence: TGTGCCAGCAGCTTAGATGTGGGAGGGCCGGTCAATGAGCAGTTCTTC.

J is TRBJ2-3 and V is TRBV10-3; 9 bases are a match to TRBD1. The length of the CDR3 is 16 residues. The trim removed 0 bases at V and 3 bases at J, leaving 4 bases unmatched. Germline loops: CDR1 ENHRY, CDR2 SYGVKD. Written as DNA, the CDR3 is TGTGCCATCAGTGAGTCTAGGACAGGGGAAACAGATACGCAGTATTTT. Residues: CAISESRTGETDTQYF.

This sequence joins TRBV30 and TRBJ1-3; the D is unclear. CDR3 length equals 12 residues. V was pared by 4 bases and J by 4 bases, with 8 bases between. Germline CDR1 is GTSNPN and CDR2 is SVGIG (reference sequence). CDR3 sequence reads: CAWKGGGNTIYF. The CDR3 DNA reads TGTGCCTGGAAGGGAGGGGGAAACACCATATATTTT.

This rearrangement joins TRBV4-3 to TRBJ1-5, with 7 bases identical to TRBD1. The CDR3 covers 17 residues. Trimming cost V 1 base and J 3 bases; bases outside gene matches: 9. Looked up from germline, CDR1 is LGHNA and CDR2 is YSLEER. This chain's CDR3 is CASSQGGRTGINQPQHF. The CDR3 nucleotides read TGCGCCAGCAGCCAAGGGGGTAGGACAGGAATCAATCAGCCCCAGCATTTT.

This clone was recorded a few times. The chain couples TRBV28 to TRBJ2-7; TRBD1 agrees at 8 bases. After removal of 5 bases from V and 0 bases from J, the junction contained 9 bases not matched to a gene. The CDR3 has 16 amino acids. CDR1 and CDR2 (germline): MDHEN, SYDVKM. CDR3 protein: CASSPTGGASSYEQYF. Written as DNA, the CDR3 is TGTGCCAGCAGTCCAACAGGGGGTGCTAGCTCCTACGAGCAGTACTTC.

Note on this clone: Other DNA sequences from this sample encode an identical CDR3 as well. V usage is TRBV9 and J usage is TRBJ2-3; perhaps TRBD2 as D (6 bases). This CDR3 contains 14 residues. CDR1 is SGDLS, CDR2 YYNGEE, per germline. With 0 bases removed from V and 3 bases from J, the gap between germline ends came to 8 bases. CDR3 in amino acids: CASSVAGTTDTQYF. The CDR3, as DNA: TGTGCCAGCAGCGTAGCGGGGACTACAGATACGCAGTATTTT.

The chain couples TRBV5-6 to TRBJ1-3; TRBD1 is a possible D gene (6 bases). This CDR3 is built from 18 residues. V was pared by 3 bases and J by 6 bases, with 25 bases between. The germline V gene encodes CDR1 SGHDT and CDR2 YYEEEE. The CDR3 nucleotides are TGTGCCAGCAGCTCCCCTGGGACATGGGGCACCTCGGAAAACACCATATATTTT. Protein sequence: CASSSPGTWGTSENTIYF.

V is TRBV2 and J is TRBJ1-5, with 10 bases identical to TRBD1. The CDR3 consists of 17 residues. Looked up from germline, CDR1 is SNHLY and CDR2 is FYNNEI. V lost 0 bases to trimming and J lost 6 bases; unmatched junction nucleotides: 8. The CDR3 spells CASSEALLTGGGQPQHF. CDR3 DNA sequence: TGTGCCAGCAGTGAAGCGCTGTTGACAGGGGGCGGTCAGCCCCAGCATTTT.

V gene TRBV7-8 combines with J gene TRBJ2-3; 10 bases agree with TRBD2. The CDR3 is 15 residues long. With V trimmed by 5 bases and J by 1 base, 3 bases remained unmatched. Germline CDR1 is SGHVS and CDR2 is FQNEAQ. The CDR3 loop reads CASSRGLAGTDTQYF. CDR3 DNA: TGTGCCAGCAGCCGTGGACTAGCGGGCACAGATACGCAGTATTTT.

The chain carries TRBV27 and TRBJ2-7; no reliable D call. The CDR3 sequence is 13 residues long. V was clipped by 7 bases and J by 3 bases, with 13 bases between them. Germline CDR1 MNHEY, CDR2 SMNVEV (reference sequence). Here the CDR3 reads CASKSGGRYEQYF. DNA of the CDR3: TGTGCCAGCAAGAGTGGCGGCCGCTACGAGCAGTACTTC.

Concerning this clone itself: This may be a read error: a much more frequent sequence differs by one nucleotide. This chain joins TRBV6-1 and TRBJ2-3; perhaps TRBD2 as D (5 bases). Germline V gene data show CDR1 as MNHNS and CDR2 as SASEGT. The CDR3 runs 15 residues. V was cut by 6 bases and J by 0 bases, with 13 bases left in between. The DNA of the CDR3 is TGTGCCAGCAGCCAAGCGGTAACTAGCACAGATACGCAGTATTTT. This encodes CASSQAVTSTDTQYF.

This chain uses TRBV2 with TRBJ2-2; 7 bases match TRBD2. CDR3 length equals 15 residues. The trim removed 7 bases at V and 2 bases at J, leaving 7 bases unmatched. Per the germline V gene, CDR1 is SNHLY and CDR2 is FYNNEI. The CDR3 coding sequence is TGTGCCAGCAAGGCGCGGGGGTCTAACACCGGGGAGCTGTTTTTT. Translation gives CASKARGSNTGELFF.

This clone is a singleton in its sample. The J gene is TRBJ2-1, the V gene TRBV9; perhaps TRBD2 as D (7 bases). Germline assignment: CDR1 SGDLS and CDR2 YYNGEE. This CDR3 comprises 17 residues. Trimming stripped 0 bases from V and 6 bases from J, with 19 bases between. This CDR3 is CASSVVPGGGSGNEQFF. The CDR3 DNA reads as TGTGCCAGCAGCGTAGTACCGGGGGGCGGGAGTGGCAATGAGCAGTTCTTC.

J is TRBJ1-5 and V is TRBV2; D is uncertain. This CDR3 comprises 13 residues. V was clipped by 7 bases and J by 4 bases, with 11 bases between them. Germline V gene lookup returns CDR1 SNHLY and CDR2 FYNNEI. DNA for the CDR3: TGTGCCAGCAACCGGGATGGAAATCAGCCCCAGCATTTT. Translated, it gives CASNRDGNQPQHF. Combining the CDR3 with reference TRBV2 and TRBJ1-5 gives the whole variable domain EPEVTQTPSHQVTQMGQEVILRCVPISNHLYFYWYRQILGQKVEFLVSFYNNEISEKSEIFDDQFSVERPDGSNFTLKIRSTKLEDSAMYFCASNRDGNQPQHFGDGTRLSIL.

This chain links TRBV27 with TRBJ2-7; the match to TRBD1 covers 9 bases. The CDR3 consists of 13 residues. With 5 bases clipped from V and 7 bases from J, the junction kept 6 bases outside the gene matches. CDR1 is MNHEY, CDR2 SMNVEV, per germline (reference sequence). CDR3 sequence (DNA): TGTGCCAGCAGTCGACAGGGGGAGAGGGAGCAGTACTTC. Protein product: CASSRQGEREQYF.